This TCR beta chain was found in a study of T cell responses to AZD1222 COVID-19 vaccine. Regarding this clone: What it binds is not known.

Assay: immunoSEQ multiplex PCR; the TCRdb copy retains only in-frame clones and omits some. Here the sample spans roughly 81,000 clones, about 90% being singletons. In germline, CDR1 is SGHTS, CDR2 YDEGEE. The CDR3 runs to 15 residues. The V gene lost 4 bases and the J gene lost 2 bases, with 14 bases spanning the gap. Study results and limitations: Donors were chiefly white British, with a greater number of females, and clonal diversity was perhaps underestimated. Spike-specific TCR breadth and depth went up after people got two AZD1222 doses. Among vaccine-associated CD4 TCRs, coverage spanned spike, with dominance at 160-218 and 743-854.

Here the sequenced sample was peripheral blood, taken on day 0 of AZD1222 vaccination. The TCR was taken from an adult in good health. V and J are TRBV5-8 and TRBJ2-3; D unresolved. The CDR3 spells CASSPRPLDTDTQYF. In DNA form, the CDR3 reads TGTGCCAGCAGCCCACGGCCCCTGGACACAGATACGCAGTATTTT. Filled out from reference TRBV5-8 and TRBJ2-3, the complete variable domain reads EAGVTQSPTHLIKTRGQQATLRCSPISGHTSVYWYQQALGLGLQFLLWYDEGEERNRGNFPPRFSGRQFPNYSSELNVNALELEDSALYLCASSPRPLDTDTQYFGPGTRLTVL.